Each of the 18 T cell receptor beta chains below was sequenced from the same sample in a study of tumor-infiltrating lymphocytes in primary liver carcinoma. From roughly 0.5 ug total RNA, TCR beta cDNA was generated with a primer in the constant region. A slightly modified ARM-PCR protocol with three nested multiplex PCR rounds produced these TCR beta libraries. Two initial PCR rounds of about 10 cycles each paired TRBV1-TRBV30 forward primers with a C-beta reverse primer. MiXCR, run by TCRdb on the multiplex PCR reads, gives a single entry per CDR3 protein. The repertoire holds approximately 340,000 distinct CDR3 sequences, with almost 65% as singletons. The study extracted blood RNA from unsorted whole blood and also extracted germline DNA. The sequencing input was peripheral blood. The receptors stem from a man between 35 and 55 years old with primary liver carcinoma and hepatitis B virus infection.

With regard to this clonotype: This may be a read error: a much more frequent sequence differs by one nucleotide. The J gene is TRBJ2-1, the V gene TRBV6-1, with a weak D call TRBD2 (6 bases). Germline CDR1 MNHNS, CDR2 SASEGT. The CDR3 contains 15 residues. The CDR3 region is CDSSAEGGPYNEQFF. In DNA form, the CDR3 reads TGTGACAGCAGTGCGGAGGGAGGCCCCTACAATGAGCAGTTCTTC.

With regard to this clonotype: A much larger clone lies one base from this, so it may be a read error. The chain links TRBV4-2 to TRBJ2-1; D is undetermined. V lost 8 bases and J 2 bases, leaving 16 bases between the germline ends. The CDR3 has 15 amino acids. Germline CDR1 reads LGHNA; CDR2 reads YNFKEQ. Here the CDR3 reads CASGPSLNPYNEQFF. The CDR3 DNA reads TGTGCCAGCGGCCCCTCGCTCAACCCCTACAATGAGCAGTTCTTC.

About this clonotype itself: This could be a read error, since a much larger clone is one nucleotide away. The V gene is TRBV7-3, the J gene TRBJ2-6; TRBD1 might be the D (5 bases). Germline CDR1 reads SGHTA; CDR2 reads FQGTGA. The CDR3 sequence is 17 residues long. The CDR3, as DNA: TGTGCCAGCAGCTTAACGTTTCGGGCCCCTGGGGCCAACGCCCTGACTTTC. Its protein product is CASSLTFRAPGANALTF.

This rearrangement joins TRBV5-1 to TRBJ2-1, with TRBD1 identical over 7 bases. V lost 3 bases to trimming and J lost 6 bases; unmatched junction nucleotides: 24. CDR1 SGHRS and CDR2 YFSETQ come from the germline V gene. This CDR3 spans 20 amino acids. Here the CDR3 DNA reads TGCGCCAGCAGCTCCTTAAAGTCCCCGGACAGGTTTCTGCGACCCAATGAGCAGTTCTTC. It is translated as CASSSLKSPDRFLRPNEQFF.

The table lists this clonotype with a few counts. A much larger clone is a single base away; this may be a read error. CDR3 in DNA: TGTACCAGCAGCTTAGGGGAGTCCTACGAGCAGTACTTC. Its protein product is CTSSLGESYEQYF. The chain joins TRBV11-3 to TRBJ2-7; D may be TRBD1 or TRBD2 (5 bases each). The CDR3 contains 13 residues. The germline gives CDR1 SGHNT, CDR2 YENEEA.

The V call is TRBV29-1, the J call TRBJ2-7, with D hard to call. The CDR3 spans 11 residues. Germline V gene lookup returns CDR1 SQVTM and CDR2 ANQGSEA. V was shortened by 5 bases and J by 2 bases, with 7 bases between the two germline ends. The CDR3 nucleotides read TGCAGCGTTCGTGAGGCCTACGAGCAGTACTTC. It specifies CSVREAYEQYF.

In this sample, this clonotype turned up many times. The chain carries TRBV5-6 and TRBJ2-1; TRBD2 matches 12 bases. Losses at the gene ends were 2 bases for V and 8 bases for J; bases not matched to a gene: 2. This CDR3 spans 14 amino acids. Germline CDR1 reads SGHDT; CDR2 reads YYEEEE. The CDR3 DNA reads TGTGCCAGCAGCTTAGGGACTAGCGGGTATGAGCAGTTCTTC. Its protein product is CASSLGTSGYEQFF.

Points on this clonotype: A much larger clone sits a single nucleotide away, making a read error possible. V gene TRBV10-2 combines with J gene TRBJ2-5; D ambiguous. The CDR3 extends over 15 amino acids. Per the germline V gene, CDR1 is WSHSY and CDR2 is SAAADI. CDR3 protein: CACSETSGLEETQYF. The DNA for the CDR3 is TGCGCCTGCAGTGAGACCTCGGGCTTGGAAGAGACCCAGTACTTC.

For this clonotype: A much bigger clone sits one base away, suggesting this may be a read error. The chain links TRBV5-1 to TRBJ2-5; D uncertain. The CDR3 covers 13 residues. Germline V gene data show CDR1 as SGHRS and CDR2 as YFSETQ. Trimming took 1 base from V and 3 from J, leaving 7 bases between them. This CDR3 reads CASSLIWKETQYF. In DNA, the CDR3 is TGCGCCAGCAGCTTGATATGGAAAGAGACCCAGTACTTC.

This clonotype came up many times. The V gene is TRBV12-3 or TRBV12-4, the J gene TRBJ2-7, with 9 bases fitting TRBD2. This CDR3 spans 14 amino acids. V dropped 5 bases and J dropped 5; count of bases not matched to a gene: 7. CDR3 sequence: CASSPPGLAHEQYF. The CDR3 nucleotides read TGTGCCAGCAGTCCCCCGGGACTAGCTCACGAGCAGTACTTC.

Turning to this clonotype: The junction does not match germline at one end; this may be a read error. The chain recombines TRBV29-1 with TRBJ1-1; no clear D gene. This CDR3 contains 13 residues. Germline V lookup: CDR1 SQVTM, CDR2 ANQGSEA. The CDR3 sequence: CSVDDSGGTEASF. The CDR3 DNA follows: TGCAGCGTTGATGACTCAGGAGGCACTGAAGCCTCCTTT.

The chain combines TRBV24-1 with TRBJ2-2; 7 bases agree with TRBD2. CDR3 size: 16 residues. Germline V gene data show CDR1 as KGHDR and CDR2 as SFDVKD. With 3 bases clipped from V and 5 bases from J, the junction kept 8 bases outside the gene matches. The CDR3 bases are TGTGCCACCAGTGATCCGACTAGCTATCGGACCGGGGAGCTGTTTTTT. Residues: CATSDPTSYRTGELFF.

This clonotype came up a few times. This chain joins TRBV4-2 and TRBJ2-1, with D perhaps matching TRBD1 or TRBD2 (5 bases each). The CDR3 is 17 amino acids. V lost 4 bases, J lost 0 bases, and 16 bases lay in between. The germline V gene has CDR1 LGHNA and CDR2 YNFKEQ. This CDR3 is CASSRAVRGHSYNEQFF. CDR3 nucleotide sequence: TGTGCCAGCAGCCGCGCCGTGAGGGGCCACTCCTACAATGAGCAGTTCTTC.

About this clonotype: One base away lies a much larger clone, so this may be a sequencing read error. This sequence joins TRBV6-5 and TRBJ2-3, with D possibly matching TRBD2 (5 bases). The CDR3 sequence is 17 residues long. The V gene lost 6 bases and the J gene lost 0 bases, with 19 bases spanning the gap. Germline-derived CDR1 and CDR2 are MNHEY and SVGAGI. The CDR3: CASSREASSSSTDTQYF. The CDR3 DNA sequence: TGTGCCAGCAGCCGCGAAGCCTCTAGCTCCAGCACAGATACGCAGTATTTT.

There are a few counts of this clonotype. The chain uses TRBV10-3 and TRBJ1-2; D may be TRBD1 (6 bases). The CDR3 spans 13 residues. Deletions cut 3 bases from V and 8 bases from J, with 13 bases between. The germline gives CDR1 ENHRY, CDR2 SYGVKD. In DNA form, the CDR3 reads TGTGCCATCAGTGAATCGGGGGCTGAGGGCTACACCTTC. Protein sequence: CAISESGAEGYTF.

This clonotype was counted ten times or more. The J gene is TRBJ2-3, the V gene TRBV6-5; the D is unclear. CDR1 MNHEY and CDR2 SVGAGI come from the germline V gene. Trimming took 5 bases from V and 5 from J, leaving 5 bases between them. The CDR3 covers 11 residues. The CDR3 DNA sequence: TGTGCCAGCAGTCCTATAGATACGCAGTATTTT. This gives the protein CASSPIDTQYF.

This clonotype was counted between two and nine times. The CDR3 loop reads CASRRQGTEAFF. DNA for the CDR3: TGTGCCAGCAGGAGACAGGGAACTGAAGCTTTCTTT. The chain is built from TRBV5-4 and TRBJ1-1, with 7 bases aligning to TRBD1. V was pared by 5 bases and J by 5 bases, with 3 bases of the junction left unmatched. The germline gives CDR1 SGHNT, CDR2 YYREEE (reference sequence). The CDR3 is 12 residues long.

This clonotype has a count of ten or more. V is TRBV29-1 and J is TRBJ2-1; a possible D gene is TRBD2 (5 bases). Trimming removed 5 bases at V and 1 base at J, with 9 bases between. Germline CDR1 and CDR2: SQVTM and ANQGSEA. The CDR3 runs to 13 residues. The CDR3 nucleotides read TGCAGCGTTCCACTAGTTTCCTACAATGAGCAGTTCTTC. It codes for CSVPLVSYNEQFF.